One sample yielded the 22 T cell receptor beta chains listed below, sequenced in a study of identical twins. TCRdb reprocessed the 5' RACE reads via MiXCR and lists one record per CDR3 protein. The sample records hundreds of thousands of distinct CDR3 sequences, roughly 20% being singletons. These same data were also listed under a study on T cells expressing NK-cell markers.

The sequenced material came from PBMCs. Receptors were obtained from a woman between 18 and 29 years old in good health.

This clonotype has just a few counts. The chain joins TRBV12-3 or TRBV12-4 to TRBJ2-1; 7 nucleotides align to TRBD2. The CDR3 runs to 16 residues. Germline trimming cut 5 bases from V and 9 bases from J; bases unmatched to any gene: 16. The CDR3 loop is CASSGVASGDPGEQFF. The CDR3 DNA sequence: TGTGCCAGCAGTGGTGTGGCCAGCGGGGACCCGGGTGAGCAGTTCTTC.

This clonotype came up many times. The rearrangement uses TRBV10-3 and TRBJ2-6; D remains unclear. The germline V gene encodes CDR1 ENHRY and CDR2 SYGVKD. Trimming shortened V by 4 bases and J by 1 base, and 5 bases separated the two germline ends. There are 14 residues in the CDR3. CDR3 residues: CAISGTSGANVLTF. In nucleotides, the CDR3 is TGTGCCATCAGTGGGACGTCTGGGGCCAACGTCCTGACTTTC.

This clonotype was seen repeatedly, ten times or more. CDR3 in amino acids: CASRGSLYAAEKLFF. DNA of the CDR3: TGCGCCAGTAGGGGGTCCCTCTACGCGGCTGAAAAACTGTTTTTT. The V call is TRBV5-1, the J call TRBJ1-4, with TRBD1 as a possible D gene (6 bases). Trimming took 8 bases from V and 7 from J, leaving 21 bases between them. Germline CDR1 is SGHRS and CDR2 is YFSETQ. The CDR3 is 15 residues long.

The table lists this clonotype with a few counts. CDR3 region: CAIGRDSAYEQYF. The CDR3 DNA reads TGTGCCATCGGGCGGGACAGCGCCTACGAGCAGTACTTC. The chain is built from TRBV10-3 and TRBJ2-7, with D possibly being TRBD1 (7 bases). The length of the CDR3 is 13 residues. Germline loops: CDR1 ENHRY, CDR2 SYGVKD. V dropped 8 bases and J dropped 2 bases, with 13 bases sitting between them.

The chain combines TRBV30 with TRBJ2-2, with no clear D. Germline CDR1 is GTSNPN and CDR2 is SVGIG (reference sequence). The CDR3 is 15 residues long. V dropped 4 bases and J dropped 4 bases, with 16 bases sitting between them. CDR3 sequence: CAWNNPSWGTGELFF. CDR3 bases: TGTGCCTGGAACAACCCCTCGTGGGGCACCGGGGAGCTGTTTTTT.

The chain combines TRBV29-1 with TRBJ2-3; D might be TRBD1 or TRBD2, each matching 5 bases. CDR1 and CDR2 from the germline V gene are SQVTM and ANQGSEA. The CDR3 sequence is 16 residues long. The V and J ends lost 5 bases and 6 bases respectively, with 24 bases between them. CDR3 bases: TGCAGCGTTACTCCTCACGGGGCCCTCCCAGGGGATACGCAGTATTTT. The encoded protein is CSVTPHGALPGDTQYF.

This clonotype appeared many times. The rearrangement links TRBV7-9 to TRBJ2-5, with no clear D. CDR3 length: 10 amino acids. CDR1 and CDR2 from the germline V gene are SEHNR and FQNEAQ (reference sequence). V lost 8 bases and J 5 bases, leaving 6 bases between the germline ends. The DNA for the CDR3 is TGTGCCAGCGAGTTGGAGACCCAGTACTTC. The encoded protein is CASELETQYF.

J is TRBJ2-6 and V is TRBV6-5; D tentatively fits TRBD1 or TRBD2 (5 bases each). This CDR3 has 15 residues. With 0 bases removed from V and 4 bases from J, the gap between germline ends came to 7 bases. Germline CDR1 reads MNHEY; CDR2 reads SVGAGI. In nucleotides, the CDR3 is TGTGCCAGCAGTTACTCGGGGGACGGGGCCAACGTCCTGACTTTC. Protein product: CASSYSGDGANVLTF.

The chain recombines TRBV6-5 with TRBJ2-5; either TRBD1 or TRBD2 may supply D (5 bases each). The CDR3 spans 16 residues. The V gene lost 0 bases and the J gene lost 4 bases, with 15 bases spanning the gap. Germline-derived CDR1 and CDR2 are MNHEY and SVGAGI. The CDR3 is CASSYSTRQRGETQYF. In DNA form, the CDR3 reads TGTGCCAGCAGTTACTCCACGAGACAGAGGGGAGAGACCCAGTACTTC.

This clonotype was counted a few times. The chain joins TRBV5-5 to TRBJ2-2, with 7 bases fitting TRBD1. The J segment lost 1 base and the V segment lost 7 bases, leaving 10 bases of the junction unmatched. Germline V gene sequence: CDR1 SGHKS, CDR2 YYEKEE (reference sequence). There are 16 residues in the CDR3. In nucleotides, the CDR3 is TGTGCCAGCGACCCGACAGGGCCCTGGAACACCGGGGAGCTGTTTTTT. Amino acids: CASDPTGPWNTGELFF.

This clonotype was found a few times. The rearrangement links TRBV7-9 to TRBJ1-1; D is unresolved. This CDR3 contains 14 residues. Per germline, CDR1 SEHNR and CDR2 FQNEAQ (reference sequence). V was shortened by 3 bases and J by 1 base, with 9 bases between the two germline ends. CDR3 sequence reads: CASSFPTRNTEAFF. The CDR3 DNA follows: TGTGCCAGCAGCTTCCCCACACGGAACACTGAAGCTTTCTTT.

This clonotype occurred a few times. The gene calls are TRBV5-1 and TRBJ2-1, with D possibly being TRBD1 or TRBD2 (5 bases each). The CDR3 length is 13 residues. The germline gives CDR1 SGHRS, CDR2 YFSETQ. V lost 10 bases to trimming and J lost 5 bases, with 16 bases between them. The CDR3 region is CAQGTGTNNEQFF. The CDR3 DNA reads TGCGCCCAAGGAACCGGGACGAACAATGAGCAGTTCTTC.

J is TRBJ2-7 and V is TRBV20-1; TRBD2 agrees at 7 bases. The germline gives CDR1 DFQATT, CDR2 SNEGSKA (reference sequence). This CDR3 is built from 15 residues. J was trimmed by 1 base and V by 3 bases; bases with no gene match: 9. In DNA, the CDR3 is TGCAGTGCTAGCGAACAACCGGGACTATCCTACGAGCAGTACTTC. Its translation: CSASEQPGLSYEQYF.

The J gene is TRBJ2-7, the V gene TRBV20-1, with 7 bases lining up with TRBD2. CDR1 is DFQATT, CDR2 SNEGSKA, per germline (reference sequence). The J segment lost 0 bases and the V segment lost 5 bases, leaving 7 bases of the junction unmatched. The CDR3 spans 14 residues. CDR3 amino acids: CSAGPGGSSYEQYF. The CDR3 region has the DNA TGCAGTGCTGGCCCCGGGGGGAGCTCCTACGAGCAGTACTTC.

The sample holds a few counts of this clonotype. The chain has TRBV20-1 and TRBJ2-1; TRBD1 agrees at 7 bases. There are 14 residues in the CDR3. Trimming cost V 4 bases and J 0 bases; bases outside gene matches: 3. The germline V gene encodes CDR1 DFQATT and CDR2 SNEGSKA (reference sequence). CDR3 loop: CSAKTGVSYNEQFF. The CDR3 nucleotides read TGCAGTGCTAAAACAGGGGTCTCCTACAATGAGCAGTTCTTC.

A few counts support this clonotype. The CDR3 spells CASSLVPTSGGSADTQYF. In nucleotides, the CDR3 is TGTGCCAGCAGCTTAGTCCCGACTAGCGGGGGGTCGGCAGATACGCAGTATTTT. The chain couples TRBV11-2 to TRBJ2-3; 13 nucleotides match TRBD2. The length of the CDR3 is 18 residues. The V gene end was trimmed by 1 base and the J gene end by 4 bases; junction bases not matched to a gene: 8. The V gene's germline CDR1 is SGHAT and CDR2 FQNNGV.

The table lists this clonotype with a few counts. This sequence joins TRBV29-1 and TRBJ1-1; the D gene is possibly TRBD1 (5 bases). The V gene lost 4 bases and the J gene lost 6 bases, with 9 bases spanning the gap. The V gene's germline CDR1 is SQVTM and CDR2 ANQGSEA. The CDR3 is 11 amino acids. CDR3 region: CSVAGGAEAFF. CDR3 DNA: TGCAGCGTTGCCGGGGGGGCTGAAGCTTTCTTT.

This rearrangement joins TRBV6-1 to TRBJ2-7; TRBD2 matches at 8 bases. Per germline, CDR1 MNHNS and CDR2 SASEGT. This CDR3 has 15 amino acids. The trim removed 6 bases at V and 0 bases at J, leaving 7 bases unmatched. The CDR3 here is CASRNSGTNSYEQYF. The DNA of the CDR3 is TGTGCCAGCAGGAATAGCGGGACTAACTCCTACGAGCAGTACTTC.

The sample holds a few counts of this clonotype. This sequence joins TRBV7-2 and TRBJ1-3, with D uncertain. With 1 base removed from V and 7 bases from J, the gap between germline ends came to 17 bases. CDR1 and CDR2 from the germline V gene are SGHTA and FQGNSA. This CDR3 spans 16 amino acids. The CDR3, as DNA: TGTGCCAGCAGCTTAGGGAAAGGGTCTTGGGTCAACACCATATATTTT. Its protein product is CASSLGKGSWVNTIYF.

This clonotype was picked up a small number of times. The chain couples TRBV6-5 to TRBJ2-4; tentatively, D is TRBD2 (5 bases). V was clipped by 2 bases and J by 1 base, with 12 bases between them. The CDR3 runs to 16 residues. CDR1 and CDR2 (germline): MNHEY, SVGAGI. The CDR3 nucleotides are TGTGCCAGCAGTTACGCCGCTTGGGAGGCCAAAAACATTCAGTACTTC. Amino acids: CASSYAAWEAKNIQYF.

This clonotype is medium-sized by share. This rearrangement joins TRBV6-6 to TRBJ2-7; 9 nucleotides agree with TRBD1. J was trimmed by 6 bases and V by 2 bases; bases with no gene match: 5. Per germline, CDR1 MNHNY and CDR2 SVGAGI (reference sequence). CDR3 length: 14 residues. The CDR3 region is CASSYATGGGEQYF. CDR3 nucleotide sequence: TGTGCCAGCAGTTACGCGACAGGGGGTGGCGAGCAGTACTTC.

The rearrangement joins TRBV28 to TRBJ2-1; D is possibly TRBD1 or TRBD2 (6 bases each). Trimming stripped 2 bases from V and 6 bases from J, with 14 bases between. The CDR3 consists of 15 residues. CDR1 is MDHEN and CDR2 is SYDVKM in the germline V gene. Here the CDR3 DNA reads TGTGCCAGCAGTTTAGGTGGGGGGCCCCGCAATGAGCAGTTCTTC. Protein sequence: CASSLGGGPRNEQFF.